This T cell receptor (beta chain) is from a study of blood T cell repertoires in COVID-19 (dated by TCRdb to 2018 to 2021). General notes on the study: Samples covering the acute and convalescent phases of COVID-19 were provided by collaborators in the United States, Italy and Spain. Where available, HLA class I and class II types were taken from metadata supplied by the sample provider and were not determined by assay-based typing. Deeply sampled blood TCRbeta repertoires from subjects exposed to, actively infected with, or recovered from COVID-19 were included in the dataset. Samples came from the ongoing ImmuneRACE study (first 160 participants) plus 1,254 subjects from 6 global collaborators. Nearly every sample came with metadata listing a de-identified subject ID, COVID-19 status, age in years and sex. The prospective study material was composed of cDNA or gDNA derived from T cells, B-cell-depleted T cells, or PBMCs. A freely available public database, intended as a resource for researchers studying the immune response to SARS-CoV-2, is where the repertoires were released. General conclusions and limits of the study: The amount of clinical and demographic metadata varied by source and participant and was provided uncurated.

TCRbeta CDR3 regions were amplified from genomic DNA by means of the immunoSEQ Assay, a bias-controlled multiplex PCR. The authors' analysis ran thus. The number of nucleated cells in each sample was estimated by amplification of reference gene primers within the assay. Sequence reads were collapsed and filtered to measure the absolute abundance of every unique TCRbeta CDR3 rearrangement. For each sample, productive Simpson clonality was calculated as the square root of Simpson's diversity index across productive rearrangements. Entries here come from immuneACCESS through TCRdb and include only in-frame sequences with V and J called. Some clones fail to appear in such tables; in the studies checked, an unresolved V gene covers under half of the shortfall, and the cause of the remainder is unknown. V, J and clone size reflect that table, while D and trimming were determined from the DNA. The sample data list 400,000 to 550,000 clones, and around 90% of these were observed just once. The top ten constitute roughly 1.8% of the sample.

A word on this clone: This clone's antigen is unknown. The sample holds no much larger clone one base away, and base qualities are not on file.

Enrolling through a virtual design, the prospective study's participants ranged in age from roughly 18 to 90 years and lived across approximately 25 United States geographic areas. To assign participants to cohorts, the prospective study relied on clinical history that participants themselves reported in a screening survey and a study questionnaire. Each participant in the prospective study had whole blood, serum and a nasopharyngeal or oropharyngeal swab collected by mobile phlebotomists. Prospective study participants could optionally give additional blood draws and questionnaires over an approximately two-month period. Before DNA extraction, blood samples from the prospective study were shipped at room temperature or frozen. The receptor was isolated from a woman aged 18-35 years with acute COVID-19. The sample was PBMCs or T cells enriched from blood (not recorded which).

The DNA sequence is TGTGCCAGCACCCTACTAGCTGGCGAGCAGTACTTC. Its amino acids are CASTLLAGEQYF. The sequence joins TRBV6-5 to TRBJ2-7; 6 matching bases give a weak D call of TRBD2. The junction carries 13 bases between V and J, which are trimmed by 7 bases and 6 bases respectively. The cysteine opens and the phenylalanine closes a CDR3 of 12 amino acids. The DNA shown is the 36-base CDR3, in frame from base 1. CDR1 and CDR2 are read off the germline V gene as MNHEY and SVGAGI.